The source of this T cell receptor beta chain is a study of control samples from healthy donors and cancer patients. The germline gives CDR1 SGHVS, CDR2 FQNEAQ. The CDR3 totals 16 residues. V trimming: 7 bases; J trimming: 0 bases; junction bases outside the gene matches: 7. Repertoires were generated with immunoSEQ multiplex PCR, while TCRdb's copy carries only in-frame clones and drops some. The sample holds 150,000 or so clones; about 93% are singletons and the top ten take 12% to 15%. The rearrangement links TRBV7-8 to TRBJ1-3, with 9 nucleotides matching TRBD1. Sequenced input: PBMCs. This TCR was sampled from a man aged 55 to 70 with colorectal cancer. CDR3 loop: CASTTGGQGSGNTIYF. The CDR3 nucleotides read TGTGCCAGCACCACCGGGGGACAGGGCTCTGGAAACACCATATATTTT.